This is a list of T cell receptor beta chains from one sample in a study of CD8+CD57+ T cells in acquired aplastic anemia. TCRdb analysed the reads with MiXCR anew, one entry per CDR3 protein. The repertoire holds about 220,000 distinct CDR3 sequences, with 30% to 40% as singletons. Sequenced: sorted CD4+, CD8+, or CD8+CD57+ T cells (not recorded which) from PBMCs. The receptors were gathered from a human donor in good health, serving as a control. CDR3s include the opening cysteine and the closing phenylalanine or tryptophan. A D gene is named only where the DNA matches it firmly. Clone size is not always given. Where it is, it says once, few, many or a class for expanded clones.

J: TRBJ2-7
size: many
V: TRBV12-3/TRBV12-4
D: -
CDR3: CASSLSQGSYEQYF
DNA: TGTGCCAGCAGTTTGTCCCAGGGCTCCTACGAGCAGTACTTC

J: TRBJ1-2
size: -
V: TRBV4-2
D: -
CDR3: CASSQGGLPGVNYGYTF
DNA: TGTGCCAGCAGCCAGGGTGGGTTACCAGGGGTAAACTATGGCTACACCTTC

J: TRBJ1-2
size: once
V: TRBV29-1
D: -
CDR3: CSVDNKGSDGYTF
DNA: TGCAGCGTTGACAATAAGGGGAGTGATGGCTACACCTTC

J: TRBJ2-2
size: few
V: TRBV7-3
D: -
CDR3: CASSLTRDKHTGELFF
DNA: TGTGCCAGCAGCTTAACGAGAGACAAACACACCGGGGAGCTGTTTTTT

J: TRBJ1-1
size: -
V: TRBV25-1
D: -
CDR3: CASSATFGGASEAFF
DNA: TGTGCCAGCAGTGCAACATTTGGGGGCGCGTCTGAAGCTTTCTTT

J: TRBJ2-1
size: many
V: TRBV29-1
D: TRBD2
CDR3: CSALAGASYNEQFF
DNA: TGCAGCGCGCTAGCGGGAGCCTCCTACAATGAGCAGTTCTTC

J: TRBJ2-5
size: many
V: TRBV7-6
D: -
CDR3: CASNSGWETQYF
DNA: TGTGCCAGCAACTCCGGCTGGGAGACCCAGTACTTC

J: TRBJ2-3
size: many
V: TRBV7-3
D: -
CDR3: CASSATGADTQYF
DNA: TGTGCCAGCAGCGCCACGGGGGCAGATACGCAGTATTTT

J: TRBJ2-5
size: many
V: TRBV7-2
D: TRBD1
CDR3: CASSPRGTAETQYF
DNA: TGTGCCAGCAGCCCAAGAGGGACAGCAGAGACCCAGTACTTC

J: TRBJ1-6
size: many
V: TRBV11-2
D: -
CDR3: CASSLLRASSPLHF
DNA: TGTGCCAGCAGCTTACTCAGGGCAAGCTCACCCCTCCACTTT

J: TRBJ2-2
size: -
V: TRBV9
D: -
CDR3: CASSVARGWTGELFF
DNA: TGTGCCAGCAGCGTAGCTAGGGGGTGGACCGGGGAGCTGTTTTTT

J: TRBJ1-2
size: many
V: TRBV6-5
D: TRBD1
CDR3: CASSYSWQGDRYTF
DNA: TGTGCCAGCAGTTACTCGTGGCAGGGGGATCGCTACACCTTC

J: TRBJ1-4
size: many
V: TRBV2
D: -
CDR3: CASSTTATPLKLFF
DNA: TGTGCCAGCAGTACAACAGCAACCCCCTTAAAACTGTTTTTT

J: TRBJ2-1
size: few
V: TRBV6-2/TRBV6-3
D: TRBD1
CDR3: CASSTSGAGGQGTYNEQFF
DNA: TGTGCCAGCAGTACCTCGGGGGCAGGGGGCCAAGGAACCTACAATGAGCAGTTCTTC

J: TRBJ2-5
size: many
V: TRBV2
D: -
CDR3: CASSLDGRAQYF
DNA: TGTGCCAGCAGCCTCGACGGTCGGGCCCAGTACTTC

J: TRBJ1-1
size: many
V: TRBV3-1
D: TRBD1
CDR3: CASSQGTGTDTEAFF
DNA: TGTGCCAGCAGCCAAGGGACAGGGACGGACACTGAAGCTTTCTTT

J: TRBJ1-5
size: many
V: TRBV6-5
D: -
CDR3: CASSYQGVDQPQHF
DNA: TGTGCCAGCAGTTACCAGGGTGTCGATCAGCCCCAGCATTTT

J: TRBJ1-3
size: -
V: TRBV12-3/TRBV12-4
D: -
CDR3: CATGVRSGNTIYF
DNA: TGTGCCACGGGGGTACGCTCTGGAAACACCATATATTTT

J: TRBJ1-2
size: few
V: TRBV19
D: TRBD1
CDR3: CASSTTGDGGYTF
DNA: TGTGCCAGTAGTACCACAGGGGATGGCGGCTACACCTTC

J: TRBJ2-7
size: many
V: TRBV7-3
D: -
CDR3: CASSIDGGSSYEQYF
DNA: TGTGCCAGCAGCATCGACGGAGGGAGCTCCTACGAGCAGTACTTC

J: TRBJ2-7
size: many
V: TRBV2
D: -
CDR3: CASRSWGSYEQYF
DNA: TGTGCCAGCCGTAGCTGGGGGTCCTACGAGCAGTACTTC

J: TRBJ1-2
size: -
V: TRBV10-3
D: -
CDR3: CAISESGTKISGYTF
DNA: TGTGCCATCAGTGAGTCGGGAACCAAAATTTCTGGCTACACCTTC

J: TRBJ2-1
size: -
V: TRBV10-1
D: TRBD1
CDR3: CASSEAAQGANEQFF
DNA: TGCGCCAGCAGTGAGGCAGCACAGGGGGCGAATGAGCAGTTCTTC

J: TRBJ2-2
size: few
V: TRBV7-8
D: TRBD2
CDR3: CASSLKPGLGFSGELFF
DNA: TGTGCCAGCAGTTTAAAGCCGGGACTAGGCTTTTCCGGGGAGCTGTTTTTT

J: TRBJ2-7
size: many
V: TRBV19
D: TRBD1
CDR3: CASPGTGWMPYEQYF
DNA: TGTGCCAGTCCGGGGACAGGGTGGATGCCCTACGAGCAGTACTTC

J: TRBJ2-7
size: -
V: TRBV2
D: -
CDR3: CASSERGTPYEQYF
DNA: TGTGCCAGCAGTGAAAGGGGGACCCCCTACGAGCAGTACTTC

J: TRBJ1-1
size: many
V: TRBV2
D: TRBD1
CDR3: CASRGRGLSNTEAFF
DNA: TGTGCCAGCAGGGGCAGGGGGCTGAGTAACACTGAAGCTTTCTTT

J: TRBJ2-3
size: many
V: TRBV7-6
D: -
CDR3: CASSSEVGLDTQYF
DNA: TGTGCCAGCAGCTCCGAGGTTGGTCTTGATACGCAGTATTTT

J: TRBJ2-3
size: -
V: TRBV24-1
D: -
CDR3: CATSAASEASTDTQYF
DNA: TGTGCCACCAGTGCGGCTAGCGAGGCTAGCACGGATACGCAGTATTTT

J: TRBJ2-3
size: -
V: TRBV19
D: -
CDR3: CASSLGLLYTDTQYF
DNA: TGTGCCAGTAGTCTGGGACTCCTCTACACAGATACGCAGTATTTT

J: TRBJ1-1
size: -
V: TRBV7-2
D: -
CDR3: CASSDGITEAFF
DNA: TGTGCCAGCAGCGACGGGATAACTGAAGCTTTCTTT

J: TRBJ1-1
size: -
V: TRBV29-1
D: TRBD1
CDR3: CSETGRETEAFF
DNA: TGCAGTGAGACAGGGAGGGAGACTGAAGCTTTCTTT

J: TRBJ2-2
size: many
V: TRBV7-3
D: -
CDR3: CASSQGRSTTGELFF
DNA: TGTGCCAGCAGCCAAGGACGTAGTACCACCGGGGAGCTGTTTTTT

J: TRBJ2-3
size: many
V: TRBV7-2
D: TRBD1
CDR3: CASSPQGARVDTQYF
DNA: TGTGCCAGCAGCCCTCAGGGGGCGCGGGTGGATACGCAGTATTTT

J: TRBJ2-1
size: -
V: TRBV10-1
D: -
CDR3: CASSAPGAYNEQFF
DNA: TGCGCCAGCAGCGCCCCAGGGGCCTACAATGAGCAGTTCTTC

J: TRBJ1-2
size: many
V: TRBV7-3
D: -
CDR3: CASSLNPHGDGYTF
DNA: TGTGCCAGCAGCTTAAACCCCCACGGGGATGGCTACACCTTC

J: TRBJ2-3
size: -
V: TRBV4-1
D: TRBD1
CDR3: CASSHPTPGQGSLDTQYF
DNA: TGCGCCAGCAGCCATCCCACGCCGGGACAGGGGAGTTTGGATACGCAGTATTTT

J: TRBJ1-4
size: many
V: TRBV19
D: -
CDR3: CASSRVQDEKLFF
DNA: TGTGCCAGTAGTAGGGTCCAGGATGAAAAACTGTTTTTT

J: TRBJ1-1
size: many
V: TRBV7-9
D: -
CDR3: CASSDNELHEAFF
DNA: TGTGCCAGCAGCGATAACGAGCTACATGAAGCTTTCTTT

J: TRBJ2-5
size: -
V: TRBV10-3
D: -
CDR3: CAISALGRETQYF
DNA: TGTGCCATCAGTGCCTTAGGGAGGGAGACCCAGTACTTC

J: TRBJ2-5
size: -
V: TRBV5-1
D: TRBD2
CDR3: CASSSAAGGETQYF
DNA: TGCGCCAGCAGCTCGGCAGCGGGAGGAGAGACCCAGTACTTC

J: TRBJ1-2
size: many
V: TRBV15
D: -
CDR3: CATSRDVRTEANYGYTF
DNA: TGTGCCACCAGCAGAGATGTACGGACAGAAGCTAACTATGGCTACACCTTC

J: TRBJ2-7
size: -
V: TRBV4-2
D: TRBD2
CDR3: CASSQVTSGTATYEQYF
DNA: TGTGCCAGCAGCCAAGTTACTAGCGGGACAGCTACCTACGAGCAGTACTTC

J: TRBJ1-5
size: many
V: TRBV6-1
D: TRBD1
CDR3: CASSGTGRPQPQHF
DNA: TGTGCCAGCAGTGGGACAGGGCGTCCCCAGCCCCAGCATTTT

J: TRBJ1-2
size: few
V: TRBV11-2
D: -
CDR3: CASSSLSSSRTVNYGHTF
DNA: TGTGCCAGCAGCTCCCTGTCCTCTAGCAGGACAGTTAACTATGGCCACACCTTC

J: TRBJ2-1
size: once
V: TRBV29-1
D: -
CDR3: CSVVEGGRGFYNEQFF
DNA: TGCAGCGTTGTTGAGGGGGGGCGGGGCTTCTACAATGAGCAGTTCTTC

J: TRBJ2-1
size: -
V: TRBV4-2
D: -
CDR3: CASSQDRRGSYNEQFF
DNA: TGTGCCAGCAGCCAAGATAGAAGAGGTTCGTACAATGAGCAGTTCTTC

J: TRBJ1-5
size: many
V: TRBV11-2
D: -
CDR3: CASSLRREDPSNQPQHF
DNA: TGTGCCAGCAGCTTACGCCGAGAGGATCCAAGCAATCAGCCCCAGCATTTT

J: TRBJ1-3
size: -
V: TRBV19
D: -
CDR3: CASSIVRNPSGNTIYF
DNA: TGTGCCAGTAGTATTGTCCGCAACCCCTCTGGAAACACCATATATTTT

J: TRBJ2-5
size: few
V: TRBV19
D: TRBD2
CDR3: CASSTPPPRTSGRAQGAQETQYF
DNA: TGTGCCAGTAGTACCCCTCCACCCCGGACTAGCGGGAGGGCACAGGGGGCCCAAGAGACCCAGTACTTC

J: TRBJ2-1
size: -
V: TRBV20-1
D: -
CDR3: CSASRNSRGLEQFF
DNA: TGCAGTGCTAGTCGGAATAGCAGGGGACTTGAGCAGTTCTTC

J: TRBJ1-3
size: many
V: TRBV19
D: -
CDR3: CASSLSSGNTIYF
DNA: TGTGCCAGTAGTCTCTCCTCTGGAAACACCATATATTTT

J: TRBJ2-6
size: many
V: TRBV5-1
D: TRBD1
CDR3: CASSLGDSSGANVLTF
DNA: TGCGCCAGCAGCTTGGGGGACAGCTCTGGGGCCAACGTCCTGACTTTC

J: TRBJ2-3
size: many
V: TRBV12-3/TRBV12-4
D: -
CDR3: CASSPAGTQYF
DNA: TGTGCCAGCAGTCCAGCGGGTACGCAGTATTTT

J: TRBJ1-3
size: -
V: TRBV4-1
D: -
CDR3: CASSQILGQSSGNTIYF
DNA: TGCGCCAGCAGCCAAATATTGGGGCAGAGCTCTGGAAACACCATATATTTC